Presented here are 24 T cell receptor beta chains from one specimen sequenced in a study of brain T cells in children with intractable seizures. Produced via immunoSEQ multiplex PCR; TCRdb's table is partial and in-frame only. The profile shows 50,000 to 75,000 clones, 90% to 96% of them singletons. The specimen comprised peripheral blood, sampled at surgery. These receptors all stem from a boy in the first two years of life with focal cortical dysplasia and intractable seizures.

The gene calls are TRBV29-1 and TRBJ1-3; D is unresolved. Germline assignment: CDR1 SQVTM and CDR2 ANQGSEA. The CDR3 has 14 amino acids. V gave up 4 bases and J gave up 0 bases, with 10 bases separating them. The CDR3 DNA sequence: TGCAGCGTTGTGGACCCAAGCTCTGGAAACACCATATATTTT. It specifies CSVVDPSSGNTIYF. Using reference TRBV29-1 and TRBJ1-3 for the parts outside the CDR3, the full variable domain is SAVISQKPSRDICQRGTSLTIQCQVDSQVTMMFWYRQQPGQSLTLIATANQGSEATYESGFVIDKFPISRPNLTFSTLTVSNMSPEDSSIYLCSVVDPSSGNTIYFGEGSWLTVV.

The chain combines TRBV3-1 (or the pseudogene TRBV3-2) with TRBJ2-3, with 12 nucleotides matching TRBD2. The CDR3 is 18 residues long. V was clipped by 4 bases and J by 6 bases; unmatched bases: 14. Germline loops: CDR1 LGHDT, CDR2 YNNKEL (reference sequence). The CDR3 here is CASSRLAGASPVGDTQYF. For the CDR3, the DNA is TGTGCCAGCAGCCGACTAGCGGGGGCCTCGCCGGTCGGGGATACGCAGTATTTT.

The rearrangement joins TRBV27 to TRBJ1-3; no clear D. The germline V gene has CDR1 MNHEY and CDR2 SMNVEV (reference sequence). The V end was cut by 5 bases, the J end by 3 bases, with 26 bases between. The CDR3 loop spans 19 amino acids. CDR3 loop: CASSRRPGWGNGGGNTIYF. In DNA, the CDR3 is TGTGCCAGCAGTCGAAGACCCGGATGGGGAAATGGAGGTGGAAACACCATATATTTT.

The chain is built from TRBV6-5 and TRBJ2-1, with D perhaps being TRBD1 or TRBD2 (5 bases each). V lost 6 bases, J lost 10 bases, and 16 bases lay in between. Germline V CDR1 and CDR2: MNHEY, SVGAGI. CDR3 length equals 13 residues. The CDR3 region is CASRGPGVGEQFF. The CDR3 DNA reads as TGTGCCAGCAGGGGGCCCGGGGTAGGGGAGCAGTTCTTC.

Worth noting for this clone: A read error may produce the germline difference seen at one junction end. This sequence joins TRBV6-6 and TRBJ2-5; TRBD2 matches 11 bases. Germline loops: CDR1 MNHNY, CDR2 SVGAGI (reference sequence). CDR3 length equals 14 residues. CDR3 DNA sequence: TGTGCCGGCAGTCCTAGCGGGGGGACGAAGACCCAGTACTTC. Encoded protein: CAGSPSGGTKTQYF.

The chain joins TRBV28 to TRBJ2-3; unclear D gene. V lost 5 bases and J lost 4, with 19 bases in between. Germline CDR1 and CDR2: MDHEN and SYDVKM. The length of the CDR3 is 16 residues. CDR3 protein: CASSPLAPRGADTQYF. The CDR3 nucleotides read TGTGCCAGCAGTCCGTTAGCCCCACGTGGTGCAGATACGCAGTATTTT.

The chain is built from TRBV4-2 and TRBJ2-3; D might be TRBD2 (6 bases). The V gene's germline CDR1 is LGHNA and CDR2 YNFKEQ. The CDR3 runs 17 residues. The V end lost 0 bases, the J end lost 0 bases, and 13 bases lay between the germline ends. The CDR3 loop is CASSQDGAGSSTDTQYF. The CDR3 DNA sequence: TGTGCCAGCAGCCAAGATGGCGCGGGGTCTAGCACAGATACGCAGTATTTT.

The chain combines TRBV29-1 with TRBJ2-1; possibly TRBD1 or TRBD2 for D (6 bases each). Germline CDR1 reads SQVTM; CDR2 reads ANQGSEA. V was shortened by 6 bases and J by 1 base, with 13 bases between the two germline ends. This CDR3 has 14 amino acids. CDR3: CSVRGRSSYNEQFF. DNA for the CDR3: TGCAGCGTCCGGGGGCGGAGTTCCTACAATGAGCAGTTCTTC.

This chain connects TRBV7-9 to TRBJ2-1, with 12 bases that match TRBD2. Germline-derived CDR1 and CDR2 are SEHNR and FQNEAQ (reference sequence). CDR3 size: 13 residues. Trimming removed 4 bases from V and 10 bases from J; junction bases left unmatched: 2. CDR3 protein: CASSSSGRGEQFF. The DNA for the CDR3 is TGTGCCAGCAGCTCTAGCGGGAGGGGGGAGCAGTTCTTC.

This chain connects TRBV28 to TRBJ2-3; D unresolved. The germline V and J ends were trimmed by 2 bases and 4 bases, with 4 bases remaining between them. This CDR3 spans 12 amino acids. Germline V gene lookup returns CDR1 MDHEN and CDR2 SYDVKM. CDR3: CASSLLSDTQYF. The CDR3 bases are TGTGCCAGCAGTTTACTCTCAGATACGCAGTATTTT.

The chain uses TRBV5-1 and TRBJ2-7, with 11 bases identical to TRBD2. The CDR3 covers 17 residues. V dropped 1 base and J dropped 2; count of bases not matched to a gene: 8. Germline CDR1 SGHRS, CDR2 YFSETQ. This chain's CDR3 is CASSLSSGRSIPYEQYF. Here the CDR3 DNA reads TGCGCCAGCAGCTTGTCTAGCGGGAGGTCTATCCCCTACGAGCAGTACTTC.

The CDR3 DNA follows: TGTGCCAGCAGTGATAGGGGGGGGCTCGGCTATGGCTACACCTTC. Its protein is CASSDRGGLGYGYTF. J is TRBJ1-2 and V is TRBV6-1, with D perhaps matching TRBD1 (6 bases). CDR3 length: 15 amino acids. Between the trimmed V and J ends, which lost 3 bases and 4 bases, there was a span of 15 bases. CDR1 is MNHNS, CDR2 SASEGT, per germline.

This clone was recorded once. CDR3 DNA: TGTGCCAGTAGTATCCCCTCTGGGGCCAACGTCCTGACTTTC. As protein: CASSIPSGANVLTF. The chain carries TRBV19 and TRBJ2-6, with unresolved D. Germline V CDR1 and CDR2: LNHDA, SQIVND (reference sequence). Trimming left V 3 bases short and J 0 bases short, with 3 bases between. CDR3 size: 14 residues.

The rearrangement links TRBV21-1 to TRBJ2-7; the table's D call, TRBD1, was not checked against the DNA. TRBV21-1 is listed as a pseudogene. The CDR3 has 16 amino acids. The CDR3 spells CASSPPLTGNPYEQYF. CDR3 bases: TGTGCCAGCAGCCCCCCGCTGACAGGTAACCCCTACGAGCAGTACTTC.

The genes are TRBV3-1 (or the pseudogene TRBV3-2) and TRBJ2-7; perhaps TRBD1 as D (6 bases). From germline, CDR1 is LGHDT and CDR2 YNNKEL (reference sequence). The CDR3 runs 13 residues. V shed 3 bases and J shed 6 bases, with 12 bases lying between them. Written as DNA, the CDR3 is TGTGCCAGCAGCCACAGGGGCGAGGGCGAGCAGTACTTC. Translation: CASSHRGEGEQYF.

The count of this clone is one. The chain joins TRBV5-4 to TRBJ2-7; 9 bases map to TRBD2. The CDR3 consists of 17 residues. Germline V gives CDR1 SGHNT, CDR2 YYREEE (reference sequence). The V gene end was trimmed by 4 bases and the J gene end by 3 bases; junction bases not matched to a gene: 14. CDR3 DNA sequence: TGTGCCAGCAGCCCGGCTCGGGGCGGGAGGGCGATCTACGAGCAGTACTTC. This gives the protein CASSPARGGRAIYEQYF.

This sequence joins TRBV27 and TRBJ2-1, with D perhaps matching TRBD1 or TRBD2 (5 bases each). Trimming left V 4 bases short and J 2 bases short, with 18 bases between. CDR3 size: 17 residues. Germline V gene data show CDR1 as MNHEY and CDR2 as SMNVEV (reference sequence). In DNA, the CDR3 is TGTGCCAGCAGTTCTCGACAGCAGCGGACTCCCTACAATGAGCAGTTCTTC. It specifies CASSSRQQRTPYNEQFF.

This rearrangement joins TRBV5-1 to TRBJ2-3; the match to TRBD2 covers 14 bases. CDR1 and CDR2 from the germline V gene are SGHRS and YFSETQ. The V segment lost 7 bases and the J segment 3 bases; nucleotides outside the gene matches: 4. The CDR3 is 15 residues long. CDR3: CASRRLAGGTDTQYF. CDR3 DNA sequence: TGCGCCAGCCGCAGACTAGCGGGGGGGACAGATACGCAGTATTTT.

This chain uses TRBV7-3 with TRBJ2-7; 10 bases agree with TRBD2. Germline V CDR1 and CDR2: SGHTA, FQGTGA. The J segment lost 7 bases and the V segment lost 5 bases, leaving 11 bases of the junction unmatched. The CDR3 contains 15 residues. The CDR3 nucleotides are TGTGCCAGCAGCCCTCAGAGCGGGAGGGCCGGAGAGCAGTACTTC. The encoded protein is CASSPQSGRAGEQYF.

The chain uses TRBV10-3 and TRBJ1-4, with TRBD1 matching 8 bases. The germline V gene encodes CDR1 ENHRY and CDR2 SYGVKD. The CDR3 consists of 17 residues. The J segment lost 1 base and the V segment lost 3 bases, leaving 7 bases of the junction unmatched. The CDR3 nucleotides read TGTGCCATCAGTGACCCGGGACAGGCTGAAACTAATGAAAAACTGTTTTTT. This codes for CAISDPGQAETNEKLFF.

The chain links TRBV4-1 to TRBJ1-5; D is perhaps TRBD1 (5 bases). V lost 2 bases and J lost 4, with 9 bases in between. The CDR3 consists of 14 residues. CDR1 and CDR2 (germline): MGHRA, YSYEKL. The CDR3 region is CASSQRDGNQPQHF. Here the CDR3 DNA reads TGCGCCAGCAGCCAACGGGACGGGAATCAGCCCCAGCATTTT.

The chain has TRBV6-5 and TRBJ2-5; TRBD2 agrees at 15 bases. V shed 6 bases, J shed 5 bases, and the junction held 4 bases outside the gene matches. The germline gives CDR1 MNHEY, CDR2 SVGAGI. The CDR3 totals 15 residues. The CDR3 sequence: CASSRTSGGAETQYF. In DNA, the CDR3 is TGTGCCAGCAGCCGGACTAGCGGGGGGGCGGAGACCCAGTACTTC.

V is TRBV5-1 and J is TRBJ2-5, with 8 nucleotides matching TRBD1. Germline assignment: CDR1 SGHRS and CDR2 YFSETQ. The V gene end was trimmed by 3 bases and the J gene end by 2 bases; junction bases not matched to a gene: 3. The CDR3 totals 14 residues. The CDR3 loop is CASSWTGPQETQYF. CDR3 DNA: TGCGCCAGCAGCTGGACAGGGCCACAAGAGACCCAGTACTTC. Based on the CDR3 plus reference TRBV5-1 and TRBJ2-5, the full variable domain is KAGVTQTPRYLIKTRGQQVTLSCSPISGHRSVSWYQQTPGQGLQFLFEYFSETQRNKGNFPGRFSGRQFSNSRSEMNVSTLELGDSALYLCASSWTGPQETQYFGPGTRLLVL.

This sequence joins TRBV3-1 (or the pseudogene TRBV3-2) and TRBJ1-2, with D uncertain. This CDR3 is 16 amino acids long. Trimming pared 4 bases from V and 4 bases from J, leaving 19 bases between. CDR1 and CDR2 (germline): LGHDT, YNNKEL (reference sequence). The CDR3 reads CASSLFREGWGYGYTF. The DNA of the CDR3 is TGTGCCAGCAGCCTTTTCCGGGAAGGGTGGGGCTATGGCTACACCTTC.